This T cell receptor (beta chain) was recorded in a study of regulatory T cells in long-lasting Graves disease. Study results and limitations: Graves' patients with persistent disease showed TCR diversity lower than patients newly diagnosed. Repertoires from persistent disease leaned toward TRBV28, TRBJ1-2 and TRBJ2-5.

Notes on this clonotype: The antigen remains undetermined.

Time point: persistent/refractory GD, antithyroid drugs over 5 years with positive TRAb. Generation of the TCR library employed RNA extracted from PBMCs. An endocrinology department in Xi'an, China, recruited the patients. The EDTA tubes were filled with 8.5 to 9.5 milliliters of drawn peripheral blood. The V end was cut by 2 bases, the J end by 4 bases, with 14 bases between. Germline V lookup: CDR1 KGHSH, CDR2 LQKENI. The CDR3 covers 15 residues. Construction of TCR beta libraries relied on iRepertoire HTBI primers and on Arm-PCR targeting CDR3 regions. TCRdb processed the multiplex PCR reads anew with MiXCR; each CDR3 protein has one entry. The sample has 420,000 or so distinct CDR3 sequences, around 20% seen once.

The chain links TRBV18 to TRBJ1-1, with D possibly being TRBD1 (5 bases). Here the sequenced sample was peripheral blood mononuclear cells (PBMCs), taken when the disease was refractory, from a patient treated with antithyroid drugs. This TCR came from a female donor with Graves disease. The CDR3 sequence: CASSPFNRRGTEAFF. Written as DNA, the CDR3 is TGTGCCAGCTCACCATTTAACAGGAGGGGCACTGAAGCTTTCTTT. Variable domain in full (rest from reference TRBV18 and TRBJ1-1): NAGVMQNPRHLVRRRGQEARLRCSPMKGHSHVYWYRQLPEEGLKFMVYLQKENIIDESGMPKERFSAEFPKEGPSILRIQQVVRGDSAAYFCASSPFNRRGTEAFFGQGTRLTVV.